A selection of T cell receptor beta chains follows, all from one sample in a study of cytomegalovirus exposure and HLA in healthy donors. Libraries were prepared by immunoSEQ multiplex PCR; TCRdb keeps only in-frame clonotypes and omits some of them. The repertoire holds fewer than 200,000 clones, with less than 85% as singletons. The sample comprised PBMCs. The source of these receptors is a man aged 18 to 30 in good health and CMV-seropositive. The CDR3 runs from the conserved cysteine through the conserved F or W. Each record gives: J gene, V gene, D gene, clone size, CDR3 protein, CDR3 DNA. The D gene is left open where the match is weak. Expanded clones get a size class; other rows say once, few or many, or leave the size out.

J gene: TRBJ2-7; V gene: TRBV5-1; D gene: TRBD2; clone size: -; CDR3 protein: CASSLLGLAGRYEQYF; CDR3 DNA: TGCGCCAGCAGCTTGTTGGGTCTAGCGGGAAGATACGAGCAGTACTTC
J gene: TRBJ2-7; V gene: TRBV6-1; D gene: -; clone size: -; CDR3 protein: CASSDTRGLGPYEQYF; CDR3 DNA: TGTGCCAGCAGTGATACGCGCGGGTTAGGACCCTACGAGCAGTACTTC
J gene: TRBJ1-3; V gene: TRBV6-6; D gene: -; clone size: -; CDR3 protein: CASRGARDGNTIYF; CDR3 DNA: TGTGCCAGCAGGGGGGCCAGGGATGGAAACACCATATATTTT
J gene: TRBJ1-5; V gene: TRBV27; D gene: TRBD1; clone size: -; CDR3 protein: CASSPGQGNQPQHF; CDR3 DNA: TGTGCCAGCAGTCCTGGACAGGGGAATCAGCCCCAGCATTTT
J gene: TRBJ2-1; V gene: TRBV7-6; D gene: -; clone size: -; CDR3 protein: CASSSGLSYNEQFF; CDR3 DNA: TGTGCCAGCAGCTCAGGCCTCTCCTACAATGAGCAGTTCTTC
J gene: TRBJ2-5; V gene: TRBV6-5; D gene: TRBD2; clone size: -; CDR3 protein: CASSGGAGGEETQYF; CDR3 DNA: TGTGCCAGCAGTGGAGGAGCGGGAGGGGAAGAGACCCAGTACTTC
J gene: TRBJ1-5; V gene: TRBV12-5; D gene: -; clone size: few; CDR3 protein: CASGLHQGAQHF; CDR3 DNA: TGTGCTAGTGGTTTGCATCAGGGTGCCCAGCATTTT
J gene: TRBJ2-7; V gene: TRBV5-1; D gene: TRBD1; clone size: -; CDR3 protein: CASSPSRGHYEQYF; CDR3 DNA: TGCGCCAGCAGCCCCTCGAGGGGGCACTACGAGCAGTACTTC
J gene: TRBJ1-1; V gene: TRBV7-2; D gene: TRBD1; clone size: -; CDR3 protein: CASSPRDRGTEAFF; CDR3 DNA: TGTGCCAGCAGCCCTAGGGACAGGGGGACTGAAGCTTTCTTT
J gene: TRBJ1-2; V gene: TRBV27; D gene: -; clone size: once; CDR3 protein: CASSPHGEYYGYTF; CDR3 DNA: TGTGCCAGCAGTCCCCACGGGGAGTACTATGGCTACACCTTC
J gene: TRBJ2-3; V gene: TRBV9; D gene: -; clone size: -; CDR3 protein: CASSVSGAASTDTQYF; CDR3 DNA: TGTGCCAGCAGCGTTAGCGGAGCAGCTAGCACAGATACGCAGTATTTT
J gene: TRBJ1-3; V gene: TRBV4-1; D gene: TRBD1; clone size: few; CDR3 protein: CASSQGWLQGVSGNTIYF; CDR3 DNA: TGCGCCAGCAGCCAAGGCTGGCTCCAGGGGGTATCTGGAAACACCATATATTTT
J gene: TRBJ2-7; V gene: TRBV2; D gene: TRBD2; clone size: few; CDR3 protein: CASLAVISYEQYF; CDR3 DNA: TGTGCCAGCCTAGCGGTTATCTCCTACGAGCAGTACTTC
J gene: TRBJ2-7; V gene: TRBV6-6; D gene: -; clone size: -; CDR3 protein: CASSATGALISYEQYF; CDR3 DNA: TGTGCCAGCAGTGCGACGGGAGCTCTGATTTCGTACGAGCAGTACTTC
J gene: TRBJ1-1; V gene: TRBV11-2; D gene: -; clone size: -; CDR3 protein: CASSLVSGLNTEAFF; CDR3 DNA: TGTGCCAGCAGCTTAGTATCAGGGCTGAACACTGAAGCTTTCTTT
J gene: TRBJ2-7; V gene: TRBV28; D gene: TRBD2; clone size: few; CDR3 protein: CASTRTRNFYEQYF; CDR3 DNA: TGTGCCAGCACACGGACTAGGAATTTCTACGAGCAGTACTTC
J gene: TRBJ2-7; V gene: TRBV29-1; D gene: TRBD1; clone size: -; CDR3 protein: CSVDAGQGSYEQYF; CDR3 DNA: TGCAGCGTTGACGCCGGACAGGGTTCCTACGAGCAGTACTTC
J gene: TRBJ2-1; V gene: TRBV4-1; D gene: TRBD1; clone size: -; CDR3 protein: CASSPGQDSYNEQFF; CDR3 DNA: TGCGCCAGCAGCCCCGGACAGGACTCCTACAATGAGCAGTTCTTC
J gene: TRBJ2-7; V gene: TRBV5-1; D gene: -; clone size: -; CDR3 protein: CASSFGGADTYEQYF; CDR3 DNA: TGCGCCAGCAGCTTTGGGGGCGCGGATACCTACGAGCAGTACTTC
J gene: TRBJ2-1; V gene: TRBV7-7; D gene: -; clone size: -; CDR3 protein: CASSLASVNEQFF; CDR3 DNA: TGTGCCAGCAGCTTAGCCTCGGTGAATGAGCAGTTCTTC
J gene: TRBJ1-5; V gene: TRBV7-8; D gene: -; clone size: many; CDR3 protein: CASSPEAGFNQPQHF; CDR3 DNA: TGTGCCAGCAGCCCGGAGGCAGGTTTTAATCAGCCCCAGCATTTT
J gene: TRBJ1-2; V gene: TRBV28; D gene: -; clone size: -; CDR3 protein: CASSYRVEYGYTF; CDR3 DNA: TGTGCCAGCAGTTACAGGGTCGAGTATGGCTACACCTTC
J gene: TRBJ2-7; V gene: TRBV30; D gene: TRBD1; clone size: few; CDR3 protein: CAWSGGTGDYEQYF; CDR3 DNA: TGTGCCTGGAGCGGAGGGACAGGCGACTACGAGCAGTACTTC
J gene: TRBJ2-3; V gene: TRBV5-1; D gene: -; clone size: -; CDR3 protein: CASSLMRRADTQYF; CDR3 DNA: TGCGCCAGCAGCTTGATGAGGAGGGCAGATACGCAGTATTTT
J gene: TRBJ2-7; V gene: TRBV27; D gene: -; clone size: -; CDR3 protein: CASSLIAGGYEQYF; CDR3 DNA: TGTGCCAGCAGTTTAATCGCAGGGGGGTACGAGCAGTACTTC
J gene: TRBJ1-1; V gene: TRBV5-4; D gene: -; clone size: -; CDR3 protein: CASSSGGPMNTEAFF; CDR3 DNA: TGTGCCAGCAGCTCAGGTGGTCCAATGAACACTGAAGCTTTCTTT
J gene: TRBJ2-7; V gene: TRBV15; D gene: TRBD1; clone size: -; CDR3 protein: CATSTGQGAGEQYF; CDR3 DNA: TGTGCCACCAGCACCGGACAGGGGGCTGGTGAGCAGTACTTC
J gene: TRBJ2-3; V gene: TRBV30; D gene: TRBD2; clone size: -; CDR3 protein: CAWSLGLAVTDTQYF; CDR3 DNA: TGTGCCTGGAGCCTGGGACTAGCGGTCACAGATACGCAGTATTTT
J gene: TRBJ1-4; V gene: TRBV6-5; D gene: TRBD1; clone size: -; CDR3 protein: CASSLGGANEKLFF; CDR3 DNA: TGTGCCAGCAGTTTAGGGGGCGCCAATGAAAAACTGTTTTTT
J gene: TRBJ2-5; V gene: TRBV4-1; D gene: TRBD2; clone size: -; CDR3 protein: CASSQPAGNQETQYF; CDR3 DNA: TGCGCCAGCAGCCAACCAGCGGGGAACCAGGAGACCCAGTACTTC
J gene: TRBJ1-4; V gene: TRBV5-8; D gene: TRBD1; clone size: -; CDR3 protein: CASSFRPWDRGNEKLFF; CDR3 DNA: TGTGCCAGCAGCTTCCGACCGTGGGACAGGGGAAATGAAAAACTGTTTTTT
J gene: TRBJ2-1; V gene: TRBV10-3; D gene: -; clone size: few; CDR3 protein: CAISDGLVEQFF; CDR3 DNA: TGTGCCATCAGTGATGGCCTCGTTGAGCAGTTCTTC
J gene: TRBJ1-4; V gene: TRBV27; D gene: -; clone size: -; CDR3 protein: CASRTPGVPEKLFF; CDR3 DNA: TGTGCCAGCAGAACCCCAGGGGTTCCTGAAAAACTGTTTTTT
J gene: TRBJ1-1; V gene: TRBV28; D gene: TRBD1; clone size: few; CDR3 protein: CASRNLDRVDEAFF; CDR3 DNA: TGTGCCAGCAGAAACCTGGACAGGGTTGATGAAGCTTTCTTT
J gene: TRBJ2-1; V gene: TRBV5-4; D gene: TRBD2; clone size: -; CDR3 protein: CASSPAGGQRGEQFF; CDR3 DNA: TGTGCCAGCAGTCCAGCGGGGGGGCAAAGGGGGGAGCAGTTCTTC
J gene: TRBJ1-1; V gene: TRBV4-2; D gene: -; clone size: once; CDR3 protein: CASSQESGGAIVVEAFF; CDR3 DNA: TGTGCCAGCAGCCAAGAGTCGGGTGGGGCTATTGTGGTTGAAGCTTTCTTT
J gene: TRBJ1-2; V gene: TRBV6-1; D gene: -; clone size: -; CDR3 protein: CASSAASPGDGYTF; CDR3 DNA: TGTGCCAGCAGTGCCGCTAGCCCCGGGGATGGCTACACCTTC
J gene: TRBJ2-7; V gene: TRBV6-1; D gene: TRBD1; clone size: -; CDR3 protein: CASRPGQGYYEQYF; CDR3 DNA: TGTGCCAGCAGGCCGGGACAGGGGTACTACGAGCAGTACTTC
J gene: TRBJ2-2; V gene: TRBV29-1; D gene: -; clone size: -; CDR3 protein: CSVGDSTGELFF; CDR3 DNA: TGCAGCGTAGGAGACAGCACCGGGGAGCTGTTTTTT
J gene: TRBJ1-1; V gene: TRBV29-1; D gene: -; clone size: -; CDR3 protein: CSVKQLNTEAFF; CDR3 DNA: TGCAGCGTTAAACAATTGAACACTGAAGCTTTCTTT
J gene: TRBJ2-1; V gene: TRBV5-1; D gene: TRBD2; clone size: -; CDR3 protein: CASTADRDYPYNEQFF; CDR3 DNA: TGCGCCAGTACCGCCGATAGGGACTATCCCTACAATGAGCAGTTCTTC